This TCR beta chain was recovered during a study of shared clonotypes between healthy human individuals. Data came from immunoSEQ multiplex PCR; TCRdb stores just in-frame clones and leaves some out. The data hold about 1 million clones, with around 75% observed a single time. Germline V gene data show CDR1 as SGHTS and CDR2 as YDEGEE. This CDR3 has 13 residues. Trimming took off 2 bases at V and 5 bases at J, with 10 bases between the two ends. The chain uses TRBV5-8 and TRBJ2-5, with D perhaps TRBD2 (5 bases). The sequence derives from a man aged 18 to 30 in good health. Sequences were obtained from memory CD4+ T cells sorted from blood. Subset denoted: CD45RA-negative fraction. The CDR3 spells CASSLIPGETQYF. The CDR3 DNA reads TGTGCCAGCAGCTTAATCCCGGGGGAGACCCAGTACTTC.